Each of the 23 T cell receptor beta chains below was sequenced from the same sample in a study of shared clonotypes between healthy human individuals. Produced via immunoSEQ multiplex PCR; TCRdb's table is partial and in-frame only. Counted here are under 600,000 clones, more than 95% occurring once; the ten biggest clones make up about 0.057%. The sample comprised naive CD4+ T cells sorted from blood. Subset described: CD45RA+ positively selected. The source of these receptors is a woman aged 25 to 39 in good health.

V is TRBV10-1 and J is TRBJ2-7; maybe TRBD2 (6 bases). The V gene lost 2 bases and the J gene lost 0 bases, with 14 bases spanning the gap. Germline V gene data show CDR1 as WNHNN and CDR2 as SYGVQD (reference sequence). The CDR3 sequence is 16 residues long. The CDR3: CASSEGGSLGSYEQYF. The CDR3 region has the DNA TGCGCCAGCAGTGAGGGGGGGAGTTTGGGCTCCTACGAGCAGTACTTC.

The chain couples TRBV6-1 to TRBJ2-6, with 9 bases fitting TRBD2. With 3 bases clipped from V and 4 bases from J, the junction kept 10 bases outside the gene matches. This CDR3 is 18 amino acids long. Germline V lookup: CDR1 MNHNS, CDR2 SASEGT. The CDR3 protein is CASSDIRLAGSGANVLTF. The CDR3 nucleotides are TGTGCCAGCAGTGATATTCGGCTAGCGGGATCCGGGGCCAACGTCCTGACTTTC.

The CDR3 here is CASSYRETGANVLTF. In nucleotides, the CDR3 is TGTGCCAGCAGTTACAGGGAAACTGGGGCCAACGTCCTGACTTTC. The chain has TRBV6-5 and TRBJ2-6; D remains ambiguous. Trimming cost V 2 bases and J 2 bases, with 7 bases left between them. CDR1 is MNHEY and CDR2 is SVGAGI in the germline V gene. This CDR3 has 15 residues.

The J gene is TRBJ2-1, the V gene TRBV19; 11 nucleotides align to TRBD2. The junction had 4 bases not matched to a gene; V was cut back by 9 bases and J by 9 bases. Germline assignment: CDR1 LNHDA and CDR2 SQIVND (reference sequence). The CDR3 consists of 12 residues. The CDR3 DNA reads TGTGCCAGCCGGGGACTAGCGGTTGAGCAGTTCTTC. It is translated as CASRGLAVEQFF.

The CDR3 sequence: CAVQTGAAQETQYF. CDR3 bases: TGTGCCGTCCAAACTGGGGCAGCCCAAGAGACCCAGTACTTC. The rearrangement joins TRBV5-4 to TRBJ2-5; a possible D gene is TRBD1 (5 bases). The CDR3 is made up of 14 amino acids. Germline values: CDR1 SGHNT, CDR2 YYREEE (reference sequence). V gave up 10 bases and J gave up 1 base, with 17 bases separating them. Full variable domain (rest looked up from reference TRBV5-4 and TRBJ2-5): ETGVTQSPTHLIKTRGQQVTLRCSSQSGHNTVSWYQQALGQGPQFIFQYYREEENGRGNFPPRFSGLQFPNYSSELNVNALELDDSALYLCAVQTGAAQETQYFGPGTRLLVL.

CDR3 residues: CASSWQGAEAFF. CDR3 coding DNA: TGTGCCAGCAGCTGGCAGGGGGCTGAAGCTTTCTTT. The chain joins TRBV7-2 to TRBJ1-1; the match to TRBD1 covers 7 bases. Per germline, CDR1 SGHTA and CDR2 FQGNSA. The CDR3 loop spans 12 amino acids. The V and J ends lost 4 bases and 6 bases, in that order; junction bases with no gene match: 2.

The V and J genes are TRBV5-1 and TRBJ2-5; a possible D gene is TRBD1 (6 bases). This CDR3 is built from 14 residues. V was pared by 2 bases and J by 1 base, with 9 bases between. The germline V gene has CDR1 SGHRS and CDR2 YFSETQ. This CDR3 is CASSLRDTQETQYF. The CDR3 DNA reads as TGCGCCAGCAGCTTACGGGACACCCAAGAGACCCAGTACTTC.

The chain carries TRBV5-1 and TRBJ2-1; the match to TRBD2 covers 10 bases. CDR1 and CDR2 (germline): SGHRS, YFSETQ. The ends lost 4 bases at V and 8 bases at J; junction bases unmatched: 9. The CDR3 is 15 residues long. The CDR3 region has the DNA TGCGCCAGCAGCACCGGGACTAGCGCCTTGGATGAGCAGTTCTTC. Its translation is CASSTGTSALDEQFF.

V usage is TRBV2 and J usage is TRBJ2-7; 11 bases line up with TRBD2. With V trimmed by 11 bases and J by 1 base, 10 bases remained unmatched. The CDR3 is 15 residues long. The germline CDR1 and CDR2 sequences are SNHLY and FYNNEI. The CDR3, as DNA: TGTGCCGGGGCTTTAGCGGGAGGGCTGTCCTACGAGCAGTACTTC. Translating it yields CAGALAGGLSYEQYF.

The CDR3 sequence: CASIPRGQIRPKEQYF. DNA of the CDR3: TGTGCCAGCATTCCAAGGGGACAGATCAGACCCAAGGAGCAGTACTTC. This sequence joins TRBV2 and TRBJ2-7, with TRBD1 matching over 7 bases. Germline assignment: CDR1 SNHLY and CDR2 FYNNEI. The V and J ends lost 7 bases and 7 bases, in that order; junction bases with no gene match: 19. The CDR3 is 16 residues long.

The chain employs TRBV5-4 and TRBJ2-5, with 7 bases fitting TRBD2. The junction had 6 bases not matched to a gene; V was cut back by 2 bases and J by 5 bases. The CDR3 covers 14 residues. Germline-derived CDR1 and CDR2 are SGHNT and YYREEE (reference sequence). The CDR3 bases are TGTGCCAGCAGCTTCACTAGCGCCGGGGAGACCCAGTACTTC. Protein: CASSFTSAGETQYF.

The chain uses TRBV7-7 and TRBJ2-3, with a tentative D call TRBD1 (6 bases). The CDR3 loop spans 13 amino acids. Germline V gene lookup returns CDR1 SSHAT and CDR2 FNYEAQ (reference sequence). Trimming shortened V by 4 bases and J by 7 bases, and 12 bases separated the two germline ends. CDR3 in amino acids: CASSSQGGNTQYF. CDR3 in DNA: TGTGCCAGCAGCTCACAGGGTGGGAATACGCAGTATTTT.

This clone came up once. The gene calls are TRBV15 and TRBJ1-2; maybe TRBD1 (6 bases). Looked up from germline, CDR1 is LNHNV and CDR2 is YYDKDF (reference sequence). The CDR3 totals 15 residues. Between the trimmed V and J ends, which lost 2 bases and 4 bases, there was a span of 14 bases. CDR3 DNA: TGTGCCACCAGCAGAACAGGGACAACCCTCTATGGCTACACCTTC. Its translation is CATSRTGTTLYGYTF.

For this clone: Other DNA sequences within the sample encode an identical CDR3. The chain joins TRBV28 to TRBJ2-7; D is unresolved. CDR1 is MDHEN and CDR2 is SYDVKM in the germline V gene. Trimming took off 5 bases at V and 1 base at J, with 6 bases between the two ends. The CDR3 is made up of 12 amino acids. The CDR3: CASSTGSYEQYF. The DNA for the CDR3 is TGTGCCAGCAGTACCGGGTCCTACGAGCAGTACTTC.

The V call is TRBV11-3, the J call TRBJ2-3; 10 nucleotides line up with TRBD1. The CDR3 covers 14 residues. V lost 5 bases, J lost 3 bases, and 2 bases stayed unmatched. Germline assignment: CDR1 SGHNT and CDR2 YENEEA. CDR3 amino acids: CASSVGQGTDTQYF. CDR3 nucleotide sequence: TGTGCCAGCAGCGTGGGACAGGGGACAGATACGCAGTATTTT.

V and J are TRBV14 and TRBJ2-7; 15 nucleotides agree with TRBD2. Germline-derived CDR1 and CDR2 are SGHDN and FVKESK. Trimming at V came to 3 bases and at J to 4 bases, leaving 4 bases not matched to a gene. The CDR3 has 16 amino acids. The CDR3 reads CASSHSGTSGRYEQYF. CDR3 bases: TGTGCCAGCAGCCATTCTGGGACTAGCGGGAGGTACGAGCAGTACTTC.

This sequence joins TRBV5-6 and TRBJ1-6, with no clear D. Per germline, CDR1 SGHDT and CDR2 YYEEEE. V lost 5 bases and J 10 bases, leaving 13 bases between the germline ends. The length of the CDR3 is 13 residues. CDR3 sequence: CASSQFSGSPLHF. CDR3 DNA: TGTGCCAGCAGTCAGTTTTCGGGATCACCCCTCCACTTT.

V is TRBV29-1 and J is TRBJ1-2; 8 nucleotides align to TRBD1. This CDR3 is built from 12 residues. Germline assignment: CDR1 SQVTM and CDR2 ANQGSEA. V trimming: 5 bases; J trimming: 3 bases; junction bases outside the gene matches: 2. CDR3 bases: TGCAGCGTTCAGGACAGGGACTATGGCTACACCTTC. It codes for CSVQDRDYGYTF.

The chain has TRBV9 and TRBJ1-2; tentatively, D is TRBD1 (6 bases). The ends were cut back, 3 bases at V and 2 bases at J, with 11 bases in the middle. This CDR3 comprises 14 residues. The germline gives CDR1 SGDLS, CDR2 YYNGEE. The CDR3 region is CASSGTQGNYGYTF. CDR3 coding DNA: TGTGCCAGCAGCGGAACACAGGGAAACTATGGCTACACCTTC. Full variable domain (remainder filled in from reference TRBV9 and TRBJ1-2): DSGVTQTPKHLITATGQRVTLRCSPRSGDLSVYWYQQSLDQGLQFLIQYYNGEERAKGNILERFSAQQFPDLHSELNLSSLELGDSALYFCASSGTQGNYGYTFGSGTRLTVV.

The gene calls are TRBV5-5 and TRBJ2-7; D remains unclear. This CDR3 has 14 residues. CDR1 and CDR2 (germline): SGHKS, YYEKEE (reference sequence). V lost 4 bases, J lost 3 bases, and 14 bases lay in between. CDR3 sequence reads: CASSQRTENYEQYF. In DNA form, the CDR3 reads TGTGCCAGCAGCCAACGGACCGAGAACTACGAGCAGTACTTC.

This clone was observed a single time. The genes are TRBV30 and TRBJ2-3; possibly TRBD2 for D (5 bases). CDR1 and CDR2 (germline): GTSNPN, SVGIG (reference sequence). V was trimmed by 0 bases and J by 6 bases, leaving 16 bases between them. The CDR3 spans 15 residues. The chain's CDR3 is CAWSVPGVLFDTQYF. The CDR3 DNA sequence: TGTGCCTGGAGTGTACCCGGGGTACTCTTTGATACGCAGTATTTT.

The J gene is TRBJ1-2, the V gene TRBV4-1, with 7 bases identical to TRBD1. V trimming: 2 bases; J trimming: 5 bases; junction bases outside the gene matches: 5. Germline V lookup: CDR1 MGHRA, CDR2 YSYEKL. The CDR3 spans 14 residues. This chain's CDR3 is CASSQRDRDYGYTF. Here the CDR3 DNA reads TGCGCCAGCAGCCAACGGGACAGAGATTATGGCTACACCTTC.

CDR3 amino acids: CASTTAGASTSYEQYF. CDR3 DNA: TGTGCCAGCACCACTGCCGGGGCTAGCACCTCCTACGAGCAGTACTTC. This sequence joins TRBV28 and TRBJ2-7; D is possibly TRBD1 or TRBD2 (5 bases each). V was shortened by 7 bases and J by 0 bases, with 19 bases between the two germline ends. Germline V gene lookup returns CDR1 MDHEN and CDR2 SYDVKM. The CDR3 length is 16 residues.